This entry describes one TCR beta chain. Clones were sequenced by immunoSEQ multiplex PCR, and TCRdb holds only the in-frame ones, with some missing. The repertoire holds about 120,000 clones, with 80% to 95% as singletons. Germline CDR1 and CDR2: SGHDT and YYEEEE. The CDR3 extends over 16 amino acids. The trim removed 1 base at V and 1 base at J, leaving 5 bases unmatched. This record belongs to a study of control samples from healthy donors and cancer patients. This receptor was obtained from a woman under 30 in good health. V gene TRBV5-6 combines with J gene TRBJ1-5; 7 bases agree with TRBD1. The sample comprised blood. CDR3 sequence reads: CASSLFRGVSNQPQHF. The DNA for the CDR3 is TGTGCCAGCAGCTTGTTCAGGGGGGTCAGCAATCAGCCCCAGCATTTT.